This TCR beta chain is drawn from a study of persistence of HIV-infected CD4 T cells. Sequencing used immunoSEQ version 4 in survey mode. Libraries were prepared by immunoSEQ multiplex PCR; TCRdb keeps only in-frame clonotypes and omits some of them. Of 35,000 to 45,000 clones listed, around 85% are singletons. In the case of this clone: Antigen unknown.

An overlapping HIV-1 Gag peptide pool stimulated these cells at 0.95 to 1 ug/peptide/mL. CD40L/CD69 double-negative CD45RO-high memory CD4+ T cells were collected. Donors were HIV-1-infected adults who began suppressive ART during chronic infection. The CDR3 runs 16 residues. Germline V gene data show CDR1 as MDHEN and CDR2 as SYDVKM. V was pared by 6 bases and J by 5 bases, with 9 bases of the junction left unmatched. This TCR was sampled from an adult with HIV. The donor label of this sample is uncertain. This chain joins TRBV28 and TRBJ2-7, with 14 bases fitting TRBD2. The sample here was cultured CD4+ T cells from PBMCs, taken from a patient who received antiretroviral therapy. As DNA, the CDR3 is TGTGCCAGCAGCGCCGAGACTAGCGGGGGGGCCCACGAGCAGTACTTC. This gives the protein CASSAETSGGAHEQYF. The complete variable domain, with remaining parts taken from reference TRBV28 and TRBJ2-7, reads DVKVTQSSRYLVKRTGEKVFLECVQDMDHENMFWYRQDPGLGLRLIYFSYDVKMKEKGDIPEGYSVSREKKERFSLILESASTNQTSMYLCASSAETSGGAHEQYFGPGTRLTVT.